This record covers a single T cell receptor (beta chain). As defined, naive CD8 cells were CD45RO-negative and positively selected for CCR7, with terminally differentiated effector memory CD45RA+ cells excluded. This sample is part of a study of shared clonotypes between healthy human individuals. Measured with immunoSEQ multiplex PCR; TCRdb has only the in-frame clones, and not every one. The data contain hundreds of thousands of clones, roughly 96% of them singletons. The receptor was derived from a woman in her 30s in good health. Specimen: naive CD8+ T cells sorted from blood.

CDR3 sequence reads: CASSLAGGPNEQYF. CDR3 nucleotides: TGTGCCAGCAGCTTAGCGGGAGGGCCTAACGAGCAGTACTTC. The rearrangement uses TRBV13 and TRBJ2-7, with 8 bases fitting TRBD2. Germline CDR1 and CDR2: PRHDT and FYEKMQ (reference sequence). The length of the CDR3 is 14 residues. With V trimmed by 1 base and J by 5 bases, 4 bases remained unmatched.